What follows are 15 T cell receptor beta chains derived from one specimen sequenced in a study of neurological immune-mediated disorders. TCRdb independently ran MiXCR on the 5' RACE reads; one entry per CDR3 protein. The data show tens of thousands of distinct CDR3 sequences, nearly 3.5% seen once. The sample consisted of PBMCs. All receptors come from a man in his forties with multiple sclerosis.

Ten or more counts support this clonotype. This chain connects TRBV5-5 to TRBJ2-7, with a weak D call TRBD1 (6 bases). The V end lost 8 bases, the J end lost 0 bases, and 12 bases lay between the germline ends. Germline lookup yields CDR1 SGHKS and CDR2 YYEKEE (reference sequence). The CDR3 loop spans 13 amino acids. This chain's CDR3 is CASQQGPSYEQYF. The CDR3 nucleotides are TGTGCCAGTCAACAGGGCCCCTCCTACGAGCAGTACTTC. The full variable domain, in which reference TRBV5-5 and TRBJ2-7 provide the parts outside the CDR3, is DAGVTQSPTHLIKTRGQQVTLRCSPISGHKSVSWYQQVLGQGPQFIFQYYEKEERGRGNFPDRFSARQFPNYSSELNVNALLLGDSALYLCASQQGPSYEQYFGPGTRLTVT.

V and J are TRBV25-1 and TRBJ1-1; the match to TRBD1 covers 7 bases. Germline V gene data show CDR1 as MGHDK and CDR2 as SYGVNS. This CDR3 spans 15 amino acids. J lost 2 bases, V lost 2 bases, and 5 bases had no gene match. The CDR3 coding sequence is TGTGCCAGCAGTGAACTCGGGACAGTAAACACTGAAGCTTTCTTT. Amino acids: CASSELGTVNTEAFF.

This clonotype was counted a few times. The chain links TRBV18 to TRBJ2-3; D uncertain. The CDR3 length is 11 residues. V dropped 5 bases and J dropped 6 bases, with 6 bases sitting between them. CDR1 and CDR2 from the germline V gene are KGHSH and LQKENI. In DNA form, the CDR3 reads TGTGCCAGCTCAAACCCGGATACGCAGTATTTT. This codes for CASSNPDTQYF.

The sample holds many counts of this clonotype. This chain joins TRBV29-1 and TRBJ1-2, with D tentatively TRBD1 (6 bases). The CDR3 extends over 14 amino acids. The V end lost 3 bases, the J end lost 0 bases, and 11 bases lay between the germline ends. Germline V gene lookup returns CDR1 SQVTM and CDR2 ANQGSEA. Here the CDR3 DNA reads TGCAGCGTTGAGGCACAGGGTTCTAACTATGGCTACACCTTC. Translating it yields CSVEAQGSNYGYTF.

This clonotype was found many times. The chain employs TRBV20-1 and TRBJ2-3; 7 bases agree with TRBD1. The CDR3 sequence is 15 residues long. CDR1 DFQATT and CDR2 SNEGSKA come from the germline V gene (reference sequence). V dropped 0 bases and J dropped 3; count of bases not matched to a gene: 6. CDR3 sequence (DNA): TGCAGTGCTAGAGACCCGGGACAGAGAACAGATACGCAGTATTTT. Its protein is CSARDPGQRTDTQYF.

This clonotype was seen repeatedly, ten times or more. V usage is TRBV7-2 and J usage is TRBJ1-5; D is unresolved. This CDR3 is 15 amino acids long. V was shortened by 3 bases and J by 5 bases, with 14 bases between the two germline ends. Germline CDR1 and CDR2: SGHTA and FQGNSA. CDR3 sequence reads: CASSFLRGIDQPQHF. Here the CDR3 DNA reads TGTGCCAGCAGCTTTTTGAGAGGGATTGATCAGCCCCAGCATTTT.

This clonotype was recorded at least ten times. The J gene is TRBJ2-6, the V gene TRBV29-1; the D gene is possibly TRBD2 (6 bases). Germline CDR1 is SQVTM and CDR2 is ANQGSEA. CDR3 size: 16 residues. With 5 bases removed from V and 0 bases from J, the gap between germline ends came to 14 bases. In DNA form, the CDR3 reads TGCAGCGTTTGGGGCGGGGAATCCTCTGGGGCCAACGTCCTGACTTTC. This encodes CSVWGGESSGANVLTF.

This clonotype occurred many times. The chain combines TRBV20-1 with TRBJ2-7; TRBD2 agrees at 11 bases. Looked up from germline, CDR1 is DFQATT and CDR2 is SNEGSKA (reference sequence). V shed 6 bases and J 1 base; nucleotides not matched to a gene: 5. The CDR3 totals 14 residues. In nucleotides, the CDR3 is TGCAGTGCAACCGGACTAGCGGGTTCCTACGAGCAGTACTTC. This translates into CSATGLAGSYEQYF.

Only a few counts were recorded for this clonotype. The gene calls are TRBV3-1 and TRBJ2-4, with D perhaps matching TRBD2 (6 bases). V was cut by 3 bases and J by 9 bases, with 6 bases left in between. The germline CDR1 and CDR2 sequences are LGHDT and YNNKEL (reference sequence). This CDR3 spans 11 amino acids. CDR3 nucleotide sequence: TGTGCCAGCAGCCAGGGAGGCATTCAGTACTTC. Protein sequence: CASSQGGIQYF.

This clonotype was seen ten or more times. This chain uses TRBV20-1 with TRBJ2-7; 8 bases agree with TRBD1. Germline CDR1 and CDR2: DFQATT and SNEGSKA (reference sequence). The CDR3 spans 12 residues. The V and J ends lost 3 bases and 2 bases, in that order; junction bases with no gene match: 0. The CDR3: CSARDRAYEQYF. In DNA, the CDR3 is TGCAGTGCTAGGGACAGGGCCTACGAGCAGTACTTC.

This clonotype was detected ten times or more. The chain combines TRBV25-1 with TRBJ1-2; D is possibly TRBD1 (6 bases). Germline V gene lookup returns CDR1 MGHDK and CDR2 SYGVNS. The CDR3 has 12 residues. V gave up 6 bases and J gave up 4 bases, with 9 bases separating them. The CDR3 protein is CASSRGLYGYTF. The CDR3 coding sequence is TGTGCCAGCAGCAGGGGACTCTATGGCTACACCTTC.

This rearrangement joins TRBV4-1 to TRBJ2-5; tentatively, D is TRBD2 (7 bases). This CDR3 is built from 15 residues. From germline, CDR1 is MGHRA and CDR2 YSYEKL. The V end lost 4 bases, the J end lost 2 bases, and 14 bases lay between the germline ends. The chain's CDR3 is CASSLLGGPQETQYF. Here the CDR3 DNA reads TGCGCCAGCAGCCTACTGGGGGGGCCTCAAGAGACCCAGTACTTC.

This clonotype was recorded many times. V usage is TRBV4-2 and J usage is TRBJ2-3; 9 bases map to TRBD1. The CDR3 runs 15 residues. CDR1 and CDR2 from the germline V gene are LGHNA and YNFKEQ. Unmatched junction bases numbered 6, after V lost 6 bases and J lost 2 bases. For the CDR3, the DNA is TGTGCCAGCAGGATGGGACAGGGAGACACAGATACGCAGTATTTT. As protein: CASRMGQGDTDTQYF.

This clonotype was counted many times. The gene calls are TRBV20-1 and TRBJ1-4; D gene unclear. From germline, CDR1 is DFQATT and CDR2 SNEGSKA (reference sequence). V lost 0 bases and J lost 9, with 17 bases in between. The CDR3 totals 15 residues. DNA for the CDR3: TGCAGTGCTAGAGATCCGAAGCCGGGGAAGCAAAAACTGTTTTTT. Protein sequence: CSARDPKPGKQKLFF.

This clonotype was detected a few times. This chain links TRBV7-9 with TRBJ1-5; 10 bases agree with TRBD1. V lost 4 bases to trimming and J lost 7 bases; unmatched junction nucleotides: 4. Germline V gene data show CDR1 as SEHNR and CDR2 as FQNEAQ (reference sequence). The CDR3 sequence is 14 residues long. CDR3 in DNA: TGTGCCAGCAGCTCGGACAGGGGGTACCAGCCCCAGCATTTT. Its protein product is CASSSDRGYQPQHF.